The 4 T cell receptor beta chains given below trace back to one sample, sequenced in a study of T cells after yellow fever vaccination. TCRdb fed the 5' RACE reads into MiXCR, producing one record per CDR3 protein. This table holds 500,000 to 700,000 distinct CDR3 sequences, 15% to 20% found once. The material was PBMCs, obtained 15 days after the yellow fever booster vaccination. All receptors derive from a man under 40 who received the YFV17D yellow fever vaccine.

The J gene is TRBJ2-3, the V gene TRBV6-2 or TRBV6-3; a weak D match, TRBD2 (5 bases). The CDR3 runs to 17 residues. The V gene's germline CDR1 is MNHEY and CDR2 SVGEGT. The V and J ends lost 6 bases and 2 bases respectively, with 21 bases between them. The CDR3 sequence: CASSLRRTRGYTDTQYF. CDR3 nucleotides: TGTGCCAGCAGCCTACGACGGACCCGAGGGTACACAGATACGCAGTATTTT.

The chain employs TRBV28 and TRBJ1-6; TRBD1 is a possible D gene (5 bases). Trimming took 7 bases from V and 7 from J, leaving 23 bases between them. CDR1 and CDR2 (germline): MDHEN, SYDVKM. This CDR3 region has 17 residues. CDR3 loop: CASKSAEGRGGNSPLHF. The CDR3 DNA follows: TGTGCCAGCAAAAGCGCGGAGGGGCGCGGTGGAAATTCACCCCTCCACTTT.

This clonotype has just a few counts. CDR3: CASSSPSSSSPHTDTQYF. The CDR3 DNA is TGTGCCAGCAGTTCGCCTTCCTCTAGCTCACCACACACAGATACGCAGTATTTT. The chain has TRBV28 and TRBJ2-3; D is possibly TRBD2 (5 bases). Germline V gene lookup returns CDR1 MDHEN and CDR2 SYDVKM. Trimming stripped 4 bases from V and 2 bases from J, with 22 bases between. This CDR3 is 18 amino acids long. Full variable domain (rest looked up from reference TRBV28 and TRBJ2-3): DVKVTQSSRYLVKRTGEKVFLECVQDMDHENMFWYRQDPGLGLRLIYFSYDVKMKEKGDIPEGYSVSREKKERFSLILESASTNQTSMYLCASSSPSSSSPHTDTQYFGPGTRLTVL.

This sequence joins TRBV10-3 and TRBJ2-4; D is unresolved. The CDR3 is 15 residues long. Germline loops: CDR1 ENHRY, CDR2 SYGVKD. The V end lost 3 bases, the J end lost 0 bases, and 9 bases lay between the germline ends. The CDR3 sequence is CAISDEVLAKNIQYF. CDR3 DNA sequence: TGTGCCATCAGTGATGAAGTACTAGCCAAAAACATTCAGTACTTC.